These 30 T cell receptor beta chains were sequenced from one sample in a study of blood T cell repertoires in COVID-19. Repertoires were generated with immunoSEQ multiplex PCR, while TCRdb's copy carries only in-frame clones and drops some. The sample contains a few hundred thousand clones, roughly 90% of which appear only once. Sequencing was done on a sample of peripheral blood. Receptors were obtained from a woman in her fifties or sixties with acute or convalescent COVID-19.

The DNA of the CDR3 is TGTGCCAGCAGCTCGCGTGGGGGCCGCCACGGCGGTGAGCAGTTCTTC. Amino acids: CASSSRGGRHGGEQFF. The chain links TRBV11-3 to TRBJ2-1, with D possibly TRBD1 on 6 matching bases. The germline V gene encodes CDR1 SGHNT and CDR2 YENEEA. V was shortened by 4 bases and J by 9 bases, with 22 bases between the two germline ends. This CDR3 comprises 16 residues. Looking up the rest from reference TRBV11-3 and TRBJ2-1 gives the full variable domain: EAGVVQSPRYKIIEKKQPVAFWCNPISGHNTLYWYLQNLGQGPELLIRYENEEAVDDSQLPKDRFSAERLKGVDSTLKIQPAELGDSAVYLCASSSRGGRHGGEQFFGPGTRLTVL.

The chain uses TRBV10-1 and TRBJ1-2, with unresolved D. V was shortened by 8 bases and J by 7 bases, with 14 bases between the two germline ends. Germline V gene lookup returns CDR1 WNHNN and CDR2 SYGVQD (reference sequence). This CDR3 region has 12 residues. The DNA for the CDR3 is TGCGCCAGCTCACACGGAGGTCTTGGCTACACCTTC. Residues: CASSHGGLGYTF.

J is TRBJ1-2 and V is TRBV3-1 (or the pseudogene TRBV3-2); D unresolved. Germline V gene sequence: CDR1 LGHDT, CDR2 YNNKEL (reference sequence). V was trimmed by 2 bases and J by 0 bases, leaving 7 bases between them. This CDR3 spans 14 amino acids. The chain's CDR3 is CASSQFQTNYGYTF. The CDR3 region has the DNA TGTGCCAGCAGCCAATTCCAGACTAACTATGGCTACACCTTC.

The chain combines TRBV28 with TRBJ2-7; TRBD1 matches at 8 bases. The ends lost 9 bases at V and 8 bases at J; junction bases unmatched: 9. Germline V lookup: CDR1 MDHEN, CDR2 SYDVKM. The CDR3 runs 12 residues. CDR3 loop: CASTSGTGQQYF. The DNA of the CDR3 is TGTGCCAGTACCTCCGGGACAGGTCAGCAGTACTTC.

The gene calls are TRBV28 and TRBJ1-2, with 7 bases identical to TRBD1. The junction had 13 bases not matched to a gene; V was cut back by 5 bases and J by 1 base. This CDR3 has 17 residues. Germline V gene lookup returns CDR1 MDHEN and CDR2 SYDVKM. The CDR3 nucleotides are TGTGCCAGCAGTGGTGCCGGGACAGCGATCCTTAACTATGGCTACACCTTC. It yields the protein CASSGAGTAILNYGYTF.

In its sample, this clone was seen once. The gene calls are TRBV18 and TRBJ1-2; perhaps TRBD1 as D (6 bases). V gave up 3 bases and J gave up 1 base, with 15 bases separating them. The CDR3 spans 16 residues. Per the germline V gene, CDR1 is KGHSH and CDR2 is LQKENI. The CDR3 nucleotides are TGTGCCAGCTCACCTTACGGGACAACCCATAACTATGGCTACACCTTC. Encoded protein: CASSPYGTTHNYGYTF.

The J gene is TRBJ1-1, the V gene TRBV5-4; the match to TRBD1 covers 10 bases. Losses at the gene ends were 5 bases for V and 11 bases for J; bases not matched to a gene: 15. Germline-derived CDR1 and CDR2 are SGHNT and YYREEE (reference sequence). The CDR3 spans 15 residues. CDR3 bases: TGTGCCAGCAGTCCCCCGGGACAGGGGCCTCTGGGGGCTTTCTTT. Encoded protein: CASSPPGQGPLGAFF. Using reference TRBV5-4 and TRBJ1-1 for the parts outside the CDR3, the full variable domain is ETGVTQSPTHLIKTRGQQVTLRCSSQSGHNTVSWYQQALGQGPQFIFQYYREEENGRGNFPPRFSGLQFPNYSSELNVNALELDDSALYLCASSPPGQGPLGAFFGQGTRLTVV.

This clone is a singleton in its sample. CDR3 in amino acids: CASILSGAGGTQYF. CDR3 sequence (DNA): TGTGCCAGTATCCTTAGCGGGGCGGGGGGGACCCAGTACTTC. The chain recombines TRBV6-5 with TRBJ2-5, with 8 nucleotides matching TRBD2. The CDR3 runs to 14 residues. V shed 9 bases and J 7 bases; nucleotides not matched to a gene: 13. The germline CDR1 and CDR2 sequences are MNHEY and SVGAGI.

V and J are TRBV27 and TRBJ1-5; 8 bases map to TRBD1. The germline CDR1 and CDR2 sequences are MNHEY and SMNVEV (reference sequence). The V and J ends lost 5 bases and 7 bases, in that order; junction bases with no gene match: 7. The CDR3 spans 14 residues. In nucleotides, the CDR3 is TGTGCCAGCAGTCGACAGGGGTCGGTGCAGCCCCAGCATTTT. Translation gives CASSRQGSVQPQHF.

V usage is TRBV18 and J usage is TRBJ2-3, with 9 nucleotides matching TRBD2. CDR3 length equals 17 residues. V lost 2 bases, J lost 5 bases, and 11 bases stayed unmatched. Germline values: CDR1 KGHSH, CDR2 LQKENI. The CDR3 nucleotides read TGTGCCAGCTCACCAACCCTCGGAGGAGCGGGAGGAGATACGCAGTATTTT. Amino acids: CASSPTLGGAGGDTQYF.

The chain couples TRBV10-3 to TRBJ1-3; TRBD1 might be the D (5 bases). V was shortened by 8 bases and J by 2 bases, with 13 bases between the two germline ends. Germline loops: CDR1 ENHRY, CDR2 SYGVKD. The CDR3 runs to 14 residues. DNA of the CDR3: TGTGCCATCGGTCAGGGAGGCGCTGGAAACACCATATATTTT. It encodes CAIGQGGAGNTIYF.

The J gene is TRBJ2-7, the V gene TRBV29-1, with a possible D match to TRBD1 (7 bases). Trimming pared 6 bases from V and 5 bases from J, leaving 11 bases between. The CDR3 extends over 11 amino acids. Germline V gene lookup returns CDR1 SQVTM and CDR2 ANQGSEA. DNA for the CDR3: TGCAGCGTCAGGGGGGCAGACGAGCAGTACTTC. Translation gives CSVRGADEQYF.

The chain employs TRBV18 and TRBJ2-7; D remains unclear. Germline CDR1 is KGHSH and CDR2 is LQKENI. Trimming shortened V by 3 bases and J by 5 bases, and 8 bases separated the two germline ends. The CDR3 consists of 12 residues. CDR3 coding DNA: TGTGCCAGCTCACCGTCCGGTAACGAGCAGTACTTC. It codes for CASSPSGNEQYF.

The chain uses TRBV15 and TRBJ2-6; a weak D match, TRBD1 (5 bases). There are 15 residues in the CDR3. Germline V gene data show CDR1 as LNHNV and CDR2 as YYDKDF (reference sequence). Trimming cost V 3 bases and J 3 bases, with 9 bases left between them. The CDR3, as DNA: TGTGCCACCAGCAGCTGGACATTTGGGGCCAACGTCCTGACTTTC. As protein: CATSSWTFGANVLTF.

The chain uses TRBV7-9 and TRBJ1-5; D is possibly TRBD1 (5 bases). CDR1 and CDR2 from the germline V gene are SEHNR and FQNEAQ (reference sequence). The CDR3 covers 17 residues. V was clipped by 2 bases and J by 0 bases, with 14 bases between them. The CDR3 loop reads CASSLQSGGYSNQPQHF. The DNA of the CDR3 is TGTGCCAGCAGCTTACAATCGGGGGGTTATAGCAATCAGCCCCAGCATTTT.

The chain joins TRBV29-1 to TRBJ1-1; the match to TRBD1 covers 7 bases. Trimming cost V 5 bases and J 0 bases; bases outside gene matches: 6. This CDR3 is 14 amino acids long. Looked up from germline, CDR1 is SQVTM and CDR2 is ANQGSEA. The CDR3 DNA reads TGCAGCGTTCACCAGGGGGGCATGAACACTGAAGCTTTCTTT. Protein: CSVHQGGMNTEAFF. Using reference TRBV29-1 and TRBJ1-1 for the parts outside the CDR3, the full variable domain is SAVISQKPSRDICQRGTSLTIQCQVDSQVTMMFWYRQQPGQSLTLIATANQGSEATYESGFVIDKFPISRPNLTFSTLTVSNMSPEDSSIYLCSVHQGGMNTEAFFGQGTRLTVV.

For this clone: At one end the junction does not follow the germline gene, possibly because of a read error. The chain recombines TRBV7-2 with TRBJ2-1; D possibly corresponds to TRBD2 (5 bases). The germline CDR1 and CDR2 sequences are SGHTA and FQGNSA. CDR3 size: 14 residues. DNA for the CDR3: TGTGCCAGCAACTTAGGTCTAAGCGCGGGTGAGCAGTTCTTC. It is translated as CASNLGLSAGEQFF.

V gene TRBV6-2 or TRBV6-3 combines with J gene TRBJ2-1, with TRBD1 matching 7 bases. The V segment lost 4 bases and the J segment 10 bases; nucleotides outside the gene matches: 13. The CDR3 spans 15 residues. CDR1 and CDR2 (germline): MNHEY, SVGEGT. The CDR3 sequence: CASSSGTVQFEEQFF. CDR3 DNA: TGTGCCAGCAGTTCTGGGACAGTTCAATTTGAGGAGCAGTTCTTC.

The rearrangement uses TRBV5-4 and TRBJ1-4, with D possibly matching TRBD1 (5 bases). The V end was cut by 4 bases, the J end by 8 bases, with 18 bases between. The CDR3 spans 15 residues. From germline, CDR1 is SGHNT and CDR2 YYREEE (reference sequence). CDR3 protein: CASSPEGGVGEKLFF. CDR3 sequence (DNA): TGTGCCAGCAGCCCGGAAGGAGGGGTGGGAGAAAAACTGTTTTTT.

The V and J genes are TRBV10-2 and TRBJ2-2, with TRBD2 identical over 12 bases. The CDR3 is 18 amino acids. Germline-derived CDR1 and CDR2 are WSHSY and SAAADI. Trimming removed 4 bases from V and 2 bases from J; junction bases left unmatched: 8. CDR3 loop: CASSGGTSGRINTGELFF. DNA of the CDR3: TGCGCCAGCAGTGGAGGAACTAGCGGGAGGATCAACACCGGGGAGCTGTTTTTT.

DNA of the CDR3: TGTGCCACCAGCAGAGATCGCGGGACAGGAGGCGACACTGAAGCTTTCTTT. It codes for CATSRDRGTGGDTEAFF. The V and J genes are TRBV15 and TRBJ1-1, with 8 bases lining up with TRBD1. CDR3 length: 17 amino acids. Trimming removed 0 bases from V and 3 bases from J; junction bases left unmatched: 9. Germline CDR1 is LNHNV and CDR2 is YYDKDF (reference sequence).

The chain employs TRBV2 and TRBJ2-1, with no clear D. The CDR3 is 10 amino acids. V lost 5 bases to trimming and J lost 10 bases, with 6 bases between them. Germline V CDR1 and CDR2: SNHLY, FYNNEI. CDR3 nucleotides: TGTGCCAGCAGTCGGTCCGAGCAGTTCTTC. This translates into CASSRSEQFF.

This rearrangement joins TRBV15 to TRBJ1-1, with 8 nucleotides matching TRBD1. CDR1 is LNHNV and CDR2 is YYDKDF in the germline V gene (reference sequence). The junction had 13 bases not matched to a gene; V was cut back by 1 base and J by 0 bases. This CDR3 comprises 19 residues. Here the CDR3 DNA reads TGTGCCACCAGCAGAGCCCGAGGGACAGGCTCCGGAATGAACACTGAAGCTTTCTTT. Its protein is CATSRARGTGSGMNTEAFF.

In regard to this clone: The sample has other DNA sequences that encode this CDR3 too. The gene calls are TRBV2 and TRBJ2-1; 13 bases agree with TRBD2. V trimming: 6 bases; J trimming: 3 bases; junction bases outside the gene matches: 2. Germline CDR1 reads SNHLY; CDR2 reads FYNNEI. The CDR3 contains 15 residues. This CDR3 is CASRRTSGSYNEQFF. CDR3 DNA sequence: TGTGCCAGCAGGAGGACTAGCGGGAGCTACAATGAGCAGTTCTTC.

The chain employs TRBV25-1 and TRBJ2-7; 10 bases are shared with TRBD2. Germline CDR1 and CDR2: MGHDK and SYGVNS. The CDR3 covers 14 residues. The trim removed 5 bases at V and 2 bases at J, leaving 3 bases unmatched. The CDR3 loop is CASSPGLATYEQYF. The DNA of the CDR3 is TGTGCCAGCAGTCCGGGACTAGCGACCTACGAGCAGTACTTC.

V and J are TRBV5-1 and TRBJ2-7; a possible D gene is TRBD1 (6 bases). V was cut by 4 bases and J by 5 bases, with 13 bases left in between. Germline V CDR1 and CDR2: SGHRS, YFSETQ. The CDR3 runs to 13 residues. CDR3 in amino acids: CASSGSGENEQYF. CDR3 DNA sequence: TGCGCCAGCAGCGGCTCAGGGGAAAACGAGCAGTACTTC.

V and J are TRBV6-5 and TRBJ1-4; D perhaps matches TRBD1 (5 bases). CDR3 size: 13 residues. V was clipped by 8 bases and J by 0 bases, with 7 bases between them. Germline CDR1 is MNHEY and CDR2 is SVGAGI. CDR3 nucleotide sequence: TGTGCCAGCGTGACAGCAACTAATGAAAAACTGTTTTTT. Translating it yields CASVTATNEKLFF.

The chain links TRBV2 to TRBJ2-1, with D possibly matching TRBD1 (7 bases). Deletions cut 2 bases from V and 4 bases from J, with 12 bases between. The CDR3 consists of 15 residues. Germline loops: CDR1 SNHLY, CDR2 FYNNEI. The CDR3 spells CASSERRDRYNEQFF. The CDR3 nucleotides are TGTGCCAGCAGTGAACGGCGGGACAGATACAATGAGCAGTTCTTC.

This clone appeared a single time. The chain carries TRBV20-1 and TRBJ2-1, with 10 bases fitting TRBD1. CDR3 size: 15 residues. Germline assignment: CDR1 DFQATT and CDR2 SNEGSKA (reference sequence). The V segment lost 3 bases and the J segment 2 bases; nucleotides outside the gene matches: 4. CDR3 sequence reads: CSASTGTGAYNEQFF. CDR3 DNA sequence: TGCAGTGCTAGTACCGGGACAGGGGCCTACAATGAGCAGTTCTTC.

The chain has TRBV7-2 and TRBJ2-7; the D gene is possibly TRBD2 (5 bases). The CDR3 consists of 13 residues. Germline V lookup: CDR1 SGHTA, CDR2 FQGNSA. V was cut by 1 base and J by 6 bases, with 10 bases left in between. This CDR3 reads CASSLGWTSEQYF. The CDR3 DNA reads as TGTGCCAGCAGCTTAGGTTGGACTTCCGAGCAGTACTTC.